The source of this T cell receptor (beta chain) is a study of cytomegalovirus exposure and HLA in healthy donors. This CDR3 has 15 amino acids. Germline CDR1 reads LNHDA; CDR2 reads SQIVND (reference sequence). Losses at the gene ends were 5 bases for V and 9 bases for J; bases not matched to a gene: 11. The PCR used 60 Vbeta and 13 Jbeta primers. TCRdb keeps only in-frame clones here, not all; method: immunoSEQ multiplex PCR. The sample includes over 150,000 clones, roughly 73% of them seen just once. This clonotype originated in a male donor in good health and CMV-seronegative. The material sequenced was PBMCs. The chain is built from TRBV19 and TRBJ2-1, with 9 bases identical to TRBD2. In DNA form, the CDR3 reads TGTGCCAGTAGTGGGATAGCGGGAGTTCAGGGTGAGCAGTTCTTC. Translated, it gives CASSGIAGVQGEQFF.